The 17 T cell receptor beta chains listed next were all sequenced from one sample in a study of blood T cell repertoires in COVID-19. TCRdb keeps only in-frame clones here, not all; method: immunoSEQ multiplex PCR. This table has about 200,000 clones, about 85% appearing once. Sequencing used peripheral blood. The origin of the receptors is a woman aged 80 or older with acute or convalescent COVID-19.

This clone turned up a few times. The chain joins TRBV11-3 to TRBJ1-4, with TRBD1 identical over 9 bases. The V segment lost 1 base and the J segment 6 bases; nucleotides outside the gene matches: 0. The CDR3 spans 14 residues. The germline CDR1 and CDR2 sequences are SGHNT and YENEEA. The CDR3 spells CASSLGDRDEKLFF. CDR3 nucleotide sequence: TGTGCCAGCAGCTTAGGGGACAGGGATGAAAAACTGTTTTTT.

The chain combines TRBV3-1 (or the pseudogene TRBV3-2) with TRBJ2-7; a possible D gene is TRBD1 (6 bases). The V gene's germline CDR1 is LGHDT and CDR2 YNNKEL (reference sequence). The CDR3 is 13 residues long. V lost 3 bases, J lost 2 bases, and 8 bases lay in between. The CDR3 loop reads CASSHRTAYEQYF. Written as DNA, the CDR3 is TGTGCCAGCAGCCACAGGACAGCCTACGAGCAGTACTTC.

This rearrangement joins TRBV7-9 to TRBJ1-2; TRBD1 is a possible D gene (5 bases). The germline V gene has CDR1 SEHNR and CDR2 FQNEAQ (reference sequence). Trimming cost V 4 bases and J 5 bases, with 11 bases left between them. The CDR3 is made up of 13 amino acids. This CDR3 reads CASSSDRLYGYTF. In DNA, the CDR3 is TGTGCCAGCAGCTCCGACAGACTTTATGGCTACACCTTC.

V usage is TRBV18 and J usage is TRBJ2-7; possible D gene TRBD1, 6 bases. V shed 3 bases and J shed 5 bases, with 11 bases lying between them. The CDR3 runs to 13 residues. Germline V gene sequence: CDR1 KGHSH, CDR2 LQKENI. The CDR3 loop is CASSPQGLNEQYF. The CDR3, as DNA: TGTGCCAGCTCACCTCAGGGGCTCAACGAGCAGTACTTC.

The genes are TRBV7-9 and TRBJ1-5; 9 bases are a match to TRBD1. CDR1 SEHNR and CDR2 FQNEAQ come from the germline V gene (reference sequence). The CDR3 sequence is 16 residues long. The J segment lost 0 bases and the V segment lost 1 base, leaving 1 base of the junction unmatched. In nucleotides, the CDR3 is TGTGCCAGCAGCTTAGTGGGACAGGGTAGCAATCAGCCCCAGCATTTT. This gives the protein CASSLVGQGSNQPQHF.

V and J are TRBV2 and TRBJ1-4, with a tentative D call TRBD1 (6 bases). The V gene's germline CDR1 is SNHLY and CDR2 FYNNEI. This CDR3 has 12 residues. Between the trimmed V and J ends, which lost 4 bases and 13 bases, there was a span of 13 bases. CDR3 DNA: TGTGCCAGCAGTGGCAGGGGTCAGATACTGTTTTTT. It is translated as CASSGRGQILFF.

The chain has TRBV5-1 and TRBJ2-5; TRBD1 matches 8 bases. V was pared by 4 bases and J by 1 base, with 6 bases of the junction left unmatched. From germline, CDR1 is SGHRS and CDR2 YFSETQ. The CDR3 runs 15 residues. CDR3 coding DNA: TGCGCCAGCAGCGCCCGGGACAGGAGCCAAGAGACCCAGTACTTC. It specifies CASSARDRSQETQYF.

The V call is TRBV5-4, the J call TRBJ1-1, with 9 bases matching TRBD1. The length of the CDR3 is 15 residues. The germline V gene encodes CDR1 SGHNT and CDR2 YYREEE (reference sequence). V was pared by 2 bases and J by 5 bases, with 7 bases of the junction left unmatched. The CDR3 DNA is TGTGCCAGCAGCTTTCAGACAGGGGGGGGTACTGAAGCTTTCTTT. Translating it yields CASSFQTGGGTEAFF. Based on the CDR3 plus reference TRBV5-4 and TRBJ1-1, the full variable domain is ETGVTQSPTHLIKTRGQQVTLRCSSQSGHNTVSWYQQALGQGPQFIFQYYREEENGRGNFPPRFSGLQFPNYSSELNVNALELDDSALYLCASSFQTGGGTEAFFGQGTRLTVV.

In its sample, this clone was seen once. The V gene is TRBV6-2 or TRBV6-3, the J gene TRBJ2-5; D possibly corresponds to TRBD1 (5 bases). With 1 base removed from V and 1 base from J, the gap between germline ends came to 10 bases. Germline V lookup: CDR1 MNHEY, CDR2 SVGEGT. CDR3 size: 15 residues. CDR3 DNA: TGTGCCAGCAGTTACTTAGGGGTCCTCCAAGAGACCCAGTACTTC. This sequence encodes CASSYLGVLQETQYF.

The chain employs TRBV7-3 and TRBJ2-2, with 8 nucleotides matching TRBD1. The CDR3 has 16 amino acids. J gave up 1 base and V 5 bases, and 6 bases lay outside the gene matches. Germline CDR1 reads SGHTA; CDR2 reads FQGTGA. The CDR3 reads CASSPRTGWNTGELFF. For the CDR3, the DNA is TGTGCCAGCAGCCCCCGGACAGGGTGGAACACCGGGGAGCTGTTTTTT.

This chain uses TRBV29-1 with TRBJ1-2, with 7 bases identical to TRBD1. Per the germline V gene, CDR1 is SQVTM and CDR2 is ANQGSEA. The length of the CDR3 is 12 residues. V lost 3 bases, J lost 4 bases, and 2 bases stayed unmatched. CDR3 amino acids: CSVDAGGYGYTF. CDR3 DNA: TGCAGCGTTGACGCAGGGGGCTATGGCTACACCTTC.

The chain combines TRBV6-5 with TRBJ2-1, with TRBD1 identical over 8 bases. The CDR3 totals 13 residues. Germline V CDR1 and CDR2: MNHEY, SVGAGI. V gave up 9 bases and J gave up 12 bases; unmatched junction bases: 13. The CDR3 nucleotides read TGTGCCAGTCAGGGGGCTGGGGTGTACGGGCAGTTCTTC. It yields the protein CASQGAGVYGQFF.

CDR3 DNA: TGCGCCAGCAGCCAAGATTGGCGGGAGACGGGTGGAGAGCAGTACTTC. Translated: CASSQDWRETGGEQYF. The chain combines TRBV4-3 with TRBJ2-7; 7 bases agree with TRBD2. From germline, CDR1 is LGHNA and CDR2 YSLEER. CDR3 length: 16 residues. The trim removed 0 bases at V and 7 bases at J, leaving 12 bases unmatched.

The rearrangement links TRBV27 to TRBJ2-2, with TRBD1 identical over 7 bases. The CDR3 length is 16 residues. Germline V gene data show CDR1 as MNHEY and CDR2 as SMNVEV (reference sequence). The V and J ends lost 3 bases and 3 bases, in that order; junction bases with no gene match: 7. CDR3 amino acids: CASSFGTAVHTGELFF. The DNA for the CDR3 is TGTGCCAGCAGTTTTGGGACAGCAGTACACACCGGGGAGCTGTTTTTT.

This chain uses TRBV6-6 with TRBJ1-1; 7 positions agree with TRBD1. Germline V gene sequence: CDR1 MNHNY, CDR2 SVGAGI (reference sequence). Trimming removed 3 bases from V and 9 bases from J; junction bases left unmatched: 16. The CDR3 runs 16 residues. CDR3: CASSYGTEGARVKAFF. In DNA form, the CDR3 reads TGTGCCAGCAGTTATGGGACTGAGGGGGCGCGGGTAAAAGCTTTCTTT.

The V gene is TRBV2, the J gene TRBJ1-1, with D possibly matching TRBD1 (5 bases). Per germline, CDR1 SNHLY and CDR2 FYNNEI. V lost 5 bases and J 4 bases, leaving 14 bases between the germline ends. The CDR3 runs 14 residues. The CDR3 sequence is CASSPDGRGTEAFF. Written as DNA, the CDR3 is TGTGCCAGCAGTCCAGACGGGAGGGGCACTGAAGCTTTCTTT.

This clone appeared a few times. The chain carries TRBV12-3 or TRBV12-4 and TRBJ1-2, with 8 bases that match TRBD1. The CDR3 totals 13 residues. V lost 5 bases and J lost 6; bases outside the gene matches: 5. The CDR3 DNA reads TGTGCCAGCAGTCAGCAGGGGGCGCATGGCTACACCTTC. It yields the protein CASSQQGAHGYTF.